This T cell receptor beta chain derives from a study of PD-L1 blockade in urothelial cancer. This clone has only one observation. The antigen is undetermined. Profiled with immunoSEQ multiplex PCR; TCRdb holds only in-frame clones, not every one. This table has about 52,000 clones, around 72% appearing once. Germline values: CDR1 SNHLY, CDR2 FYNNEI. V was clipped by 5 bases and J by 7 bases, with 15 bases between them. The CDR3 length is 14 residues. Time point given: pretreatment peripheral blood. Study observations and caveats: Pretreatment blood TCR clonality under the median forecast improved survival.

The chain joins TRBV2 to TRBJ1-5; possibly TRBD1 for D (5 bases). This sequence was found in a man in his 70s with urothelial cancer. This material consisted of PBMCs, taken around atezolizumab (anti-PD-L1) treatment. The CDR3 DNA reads TGTGCCAGCAGTTCAGGAGGGGCTGGCCAGCCCCAGCATTTT. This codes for CASSSGGAGQPQHF.